A selection of T cell receptor beta chains follows, all from one sample in a study of Ad26.COV2.S vaccination and SARS-CoV-2 variants. TCRdb keeps only in-frame clones here, not all; method: immunoSEQ multiplex PCR. The sample shows hundreds of thousands of clones, about 89% of them seen only once. The material was peripheral blood, obtained in a trial of Ad26.COV2.S vaccine versus placebo. The receptors originated from a person between 18 and 60 years old who received the Ad26.COV2.S COVID-19 vaccine or a placebo. CDR3s leave out the opening cysteine and the closing phenylalanine or tryptophan. The order of the fields is J gene, V gene, CDR3 protein.

TRBJ2-2 TRBV3-1/TRBV3-2 ASSQVAGLNTGELF
TRBJ2-1 TRBV10-3 AISTWTRAGYNEQF
TRBJ1-1 TRBV9 ASSVESAYNTEAF
TRBJ2-7 TRBV6-4 ASYESGGFYYEQY
TRBJ1-2 TRBV5-1 ASSDTGTSYGYT
TRBJ2-7 TRBV10-1 ASSDSRERYEQY
TRBJ2-7 TRBV12-3/TRBV12-4 ASSRDRPYEQY
TRBJ1-4 TRBV19 ASSIRDGPNEKLF
TRBJ1-4 TRBV29-1 SVRGGTGGIEKLF
TRBJ2-2 TRBV24-1 ATSDGGRDWMF
TRBJ2-7 TRBV4-2 ASSQAWVPYEQY
TRBJ2-3 TRBV5-5 ASSSGVATQY
TRBJ2-1 TRBV5-3 ARSSQAGGPFCYEQF
TRBJ2-7 TRBV10-1 ASSESTGWPYEQY
TRBJ1-3 TRBV6-5 ASSYSRDGNTIY
TRBJ2-1 TRBV7-9 ASSLSGEGVKF
TRBJ2-3 TRBV19 ASSIGEGATSLYTQY
TRBJ1-1 TRBV6-5 ASSLELNTEAF
TRBJ2-1 TRBV11-2 ASSLVGGRVYNEQF
TRBJ2-2 TRBV11-2 ASSREGGGTGELF
TRBJ1-1 TRBV27 ASSPGPGGTEAF
TRBJ1-6 TRBV3-1/TRBV3-2 ASSQEYTGNSPLH
TRBJ2-7 TRBV5-1 ASSTSRRSGYEQY
TRBJ1-5 TRBV19 ASGVQGHSNQPQH
TRBJ2-7 TRBV5-1 ASSLPSSYEQY
TRBJ2-6 TRBV5-1 ASSGRVWTGANVLT
TRBJ2-1 TRBV19 ASSLTSGSRNEQF
TRBJ1-5 TRBV30 AWSAGHSNQPQH
TRBJ2-6 TRBV29-1 SVRVQGSVSGANVLT
TRBJ2-1 TRBV5-8 ASSFRGGSYNEQF
TRBJ2-7 TRBV12-3/TRBV12-4 ASMWYREGEQY
TRBJ1-2 TRBV3-1/TRBV3-2 ASREGAGGYT
TRBJ2-7 TRBV21-1 ASSKAGGIGTGNKMGSYEQY
TRBJ1-5 TRBV6-6 ASTSGLGSGNQPQH
TRBJ2-5 TRBV13 ASSLGGGLPYIQETQY
TRBJ2-3 TRBV29-1 SLSQTGGADTQY
TRBJ1-2 TRBV7-2 ASSLDWGLVDYGYT
TRBJ1-1 TRBV5-1 ASSPGEAATNTEAF
TRBJ2-1 TRBV7-2 ASSSSGGLGNEQF
TRBJ2-5 TRBV12-3/TRBV12-4 ASRNGWGETQY
TRBJ1-1 TRBV7-9 ASSARMNTEAF
TRBJ2-1 TRBV11-2 ASSFQGLAGNEQF
TRBJ1-1 TRBV9 ASSDIGGATEAF
TRBJ2-1 TRBV11-2 ASDGLANYNEQF
TRBJ2-5 TRBV10-3 AISPSGGLQETQY
TRBJ2-2 TRBV10-3 AIRPPGQNTGELF
TRBJ2-7 TRBV3-1/TRBV3-2 ASSQEWAPEQY
TRBJ1-4 TRBV20-1 SALQPDKLF
TRBJ1-6 TRBV7-2 ASSPTLGAPH
TRBJ1-1 TRBV6-5 ASTPQVNTEAF
TRBJ2-5 TRBV4-2 ASSRGRKTQY
TRBJ2-2 TRBV30 AWSSTSDRRF
TRBJ1-1 TRBV15 ATSRDQGGNTEAF
TRBJ2-7 TRBV19 ASSEDRFHYEQY